Sequencing of this T cell receptor (beta chain) was carried out in a study of STAT3 mutations in large granular lymphocyte leukemia. Study context: Canonical activating STAT3 mutations were detected in roughly half of the longitudinally sequenced T-LGLL patients. More than half of T-LGLL patients received immunosuppressive therapy.

Study-wide findings and caveats: Treatment regimens differed across patients between samplings. At least one immunodominant TCR beta clonotype appeared in every T-cell large granular lymphocyte leukemia patient.

By sample fraction, this clone is medium-sized. Its antigen remains unidentified. Average productive template count per sample was 40,000 to 45,000. The assay was immunoSEQ multiplex PCR, and TCRdb's table has in-frame clones only and misses some. The repertoire holds just over 300 clones, with approximately 40% as singletons. The CDR3 is made up of 14 amino acids. Germline V gives CDR1 SQVTM, CDR2 ANQGSEA. Trimming shortened V by 1 base and J by 2 bases, and 11 bases separated the two germline ends. The chain has TRBV29-1 and TRBJ1-2, with a weak D call TRBD1 (5 bases). This receptor was taken from a man in his sixties with T-cell large granular lymphocyte leukemia. Some clones in this sample may be carry-over from other donors' samples. Sequences were obtained from peripheral blood mononuclear cells. CDR3 nucleotides: TGCAGCGTTGAAGTTGCCAGGGCAAACTATGGCTACACCTTC. It is translated as CSVEVARANYGYTF.